The clone carrying this TCR beta chain was seen more than once but under ten times. Its cognate antigen is unknown. This entry is derived from a study of cytomegalovirus exposure and HLA in healthy donors. Study conclusions and caveats: HLA allele associations emerged for fewer than 20,000 TCR beta sequences in a later analysis, at 0.05 false discovery rate. Links to common viral pathogens appeared, in a later analysis, for several of the most significant clusters. Generally TCR sequences proved uncommon, though certain public TCRs appeared in numerous donors.

V was pared by 6 bases and J by 5 bases, with 7 bases of the junction left unmatched. Germline loops: CDR1 WNHNN, CDR2 SYGVQD (reference sequence). The CDR3 sequence is 14 residues long. Use of 60 Vbeta and 13 Jbeta primers characterized the PCR. TCRdb's copy holds only in-frame clones and misses some; the assay was immunoSEQ multiplex PCR. Of roughly 100,000 clones in the sample, 55% to 80% were seen once. Sequences were obtained from PBMCs. This receptor was identified in a human donor in good health. The genes are TRBV10-1 and TRBJ2-1; 7 bases map to TRBD2. Written as DNA, the CDR3 is TGCGCCAGCAGCCTTAGCGGGCCGAACAATGAGCAGTTCTTC. Translated: CASSLSGPNNEQFF.